The T cell receptor (beta chain) described here comes from a study of T-cell reconstitution after alpha-beta-depleted transplantation in children. The ends were cut back, 8 bases at V and 0 bases at J, with 20 bases in the middle. The CDR3 covers 17 residues. Broader study findings: About two months after transplant, alpha-beta T cells reportedly came from several hundred expanded graft clones. Recipient T cells and thymic progenitors that survived gave rise to the high TCRbeta diversity observed at day 60 in some patients.

During its preparation, the TCRbeta library received unique molecular identifiers. TCRdb recomputed calls from the PCR reads with MiXCR, one row per CDR3 protein. The sample consists of 450,000 to 600,000 distinct CDR3 sequences, 8% to 11% of them appearing once. This clonotype was observed a handful of times. Antigen unknown. The sequencing used PBMCs, collected before TCRalphabeta/CD19-depleted stem cell transplant. The rearrangement links TRBV12-3 or TRBV12-4 to TRBJ1-3, with D possibly matching TRBD1 (5 bases). This clonotype was obtained from a child aged 2 to 15 with inherited bone marrow failure, due to receive a stem cell transplant. The DNA of the CDR3 is TGTGCCAGCTCCTCTTCCCCCGGGGGGGGCTCTGGAAACACCATATATTTT. Translating it yields CASSSSPGGGSGNTIYF.